This TCR beta chain was sequenced during a study of blood T cell repertoires in COVID-19. About the research overall: The analysed material was cDNA or gDNA that came from T cells, B-cell-depleted T cells, or PBMCs.

Authors' processing steps: Nucleated cell counts were estimated from reference gene primer amplification. Data came from immunoSEQ multiplex PCR; TCRdb stores just in-frame clones and leaves some out. From that table come the V and J calls and clone size; the DNA was used to work out D and trimming. The sample consists of a few hundred thousand clones, 70% to 90% of them appearing once. Trimming at V came to 4 bases and at J to 8 bases, leaving 8 bases not matched to a gene. Germline loops: CDR1 MNHEY, CDR2 SVGAGI. CDR3 length: 14 amino acids. Individuals aged roughly 18 to 95 years were recruited from about two dozen US areas. Cohorts were assigned according to the clinical history that participants reported.

The chain recombines TRBV6-5 with TRBJ1-2, with 9 bases matching TRBD1. The TCR comes from a woman between 40 and 50 years old with acute COVID-19. Sequences were obtained from PBMCs or T cells enriched from blood (not recorded which). The CDR3 here is CASSFRLQGAGYTF. DNA of the CDR3: TGTGCCAGCAGTTTCCGACTACAGGGGGCAGGCTACACCTTC.